This T cell receptor beta chain originates from a study of shared clonotypes between healthy human individuals. 200 to 250 ng DNA, approximately 30,000 T cell genomes, went into each sorted-subset replicate PCR. The assay was immunoSEQ multiplex PCR, and TCRdb's table has in-frame clones only and misses some. This table has fewer than 1.8 million clones, approximately 98.5% appearing once. The authors divided CD4+ cells into CD45RA+ naive and CD45RA-negative memory subsets. Germline loops: CDR1 SGHRS, CDR2 YFSETQ. Trimming at V came to 4 bases and at J to 6 bases, leaving 13 bases not matched to a gene. The CDR3 contains 16 residues.

Sequencing was carried out using naive CD4+ T cells sorted from blood. Subset described: CD45RA+ positively selected. This chain links TRBV5-1 with TRBJ1-2; TRBD1 agrees at 9 bases. The TCR sequence derives from a man younger than 40 in good health. DNA of the CDR3: TGCGCCAGCAGCGGTCCCGGGACAGGGTTCGTTAATGGCTACACCTTC. Amino acids: CASSGPGTGFVNGYTF. Based on the CDR3 plus reference TRBV5-1 and TRBJ1-2, the full variable domain is KAGVTQTPRYLIKTRGQQVTLSCSPISGHRSVSWYQQTPGQGLQFLFEYFSETQRNKGNFPGRFSGRQFSNSRSEMNVSTLELGDSALYLCASSGPGTGFVNGYTFGSGTRLTVV.